A single sample is the source of the 10 T cell receptor beta chains below, sequenced in a study of shared clonotypes between healthy human individuals (dated by TCRdb to 2020 to 2021). Receptors were amplified or captured by the immunoSEQ multiplex PCR assay. Entries here come from immuneACCESS through TCRdb and include only in-frame sequences with V and J called. Some clones fail to appear in such tables; in the studies checked, an unresolved V gene covers under half of the shortfall, and the cause of the remainder is unknown. This sample lists roughly 510,000 clones; nearly 80% were detected once. The ten most abundant clones make up under 15% of the sample. Sequenced: PBMCs. These receptors originate from a woman aged 40 to 50 in good health. Some clones in this sample may be carry-over from other donors' samples.

For this clone: The sample contains more than one DNA sequence encoding this CDR3. This chain uses TRBV18 with TRBJ2-7; 9 bases are shared with TRBD1. The germline CDR1 and CDR2 sequences are KGHSH and LQKENI. This CDR3 comprises 15 residues. The junction had 5 bases not matched to a gene; V was cut back by 3 bases and J by 2 bases. This CDR3 is CASSPGTGTPYEQYF. Here the CDR3 DNA reads TGTGCCAGCTCACCGGGGACAGGGACTCCCTACGAGCAGTACTTC.

This chain uses TRBV2 with TRBJ2-5, with D possibly being TRBD1 (6 bases). Germline loops: CDR1 SNHLY, CDR2 FYNNEI. The CDR3 spans 14 residues. Between the trimmed V and J ends, which lost 9 bases and 0 bases, there was a span of 14 bases. The CDR3 reads CASIRDKYQETQYF. CDR3 in DNA: TGTGCCAGTATCCGGGACAAGTACCAAGAGACCCAGTACTTC.

This clone occurred a few times. In DNA, the CDR3 is TGTGCCAGCAGCCAAGATGAGAACGGGGAGCTGTTTTTT. This codes for CASSQDENGELFF. The chain joins TRBV11-2 to TRBJ2-2; no definite D call. The germline CDR1 and CDR2 sequences are SGHAT and FQNNGV. CDR3 size: 13 residues. Between the trimmed V and J ends, which lost 5 bases and 7 bases, there was a span of 11 bases. Using reference TRBV11-2 and TRBJ2-2 for the parts outside the CDR3, the full variable domain is EAGVAQSPRYKIIEKRQSVAFWCNPISGHATLYWYQQILGQGPKLLIQFQNNGVVDDSQLPKDRFSAERLKGVDSTLKIQPAKLEDSAVYLCASSQDENGELFFGEGSRLTVL.

The table lists this clone with a count of one. The chain is built from TRBV6-1 and TRBJ2-7, with D unresolved. The V gene lost 6 bases and the J gene lost 3 bases, with 12 bases spanning the gap. CDR3 size: 13 residues. Germline V lookup: CDR1 MNHNS, CDR2 SASEGT. The CDR3 is CASRETQNYEQYF. The CDR3 DNA sequence: TGTGCCAGCAGAGAGACACAGAACTACGAGCAGTACTTC.

The chain has TRBV29-1 and TRBJ2-7; the match to TRBD2 covers 10 bases. With 7 bases clipped from V and 0 bases from J, the junction kept 3 bases outside the gene matches. CDR1 is SQVTM, CDR2 ANQGSEA, per germline. The CDR3 has 13 residues. CDR3 in amino acids: CSGSSGSSYEQYF. Here the CDR3 DNA reads TGCAGCGGTTCTAGCGGGAGCTCCTACGAGCAGTACTTC.

The chain links TRBV5-1 to TRBJ2-1; D assignment may be TRBD1 or TRBD2 (5 bases each). CDR3 size: 13 residues. The V and J ends lost 1 base and 9 bases respectively, with 11 bases between them. Germline V CDR1 and CDR2: SGHRS, YFSETQ. This CDR3 is CASSLLWGREQFF. The CDR3 DNA sequence: TGCGCCAGCAGCTTGTTGTGGGGACGTGAGCAGTTCTTC.

J is TRBJ1-1 and V is TRBV28, with 10 bases that match TRBD1. This CDR3 comprises 13 residues. Germline V CDR1 and CDR2: MDHEN, SYDVKM. After removal of 8 bases from V and 9 bases from J, the junction contained 9 bases not matched to a gene. The CDR3 DNA is TGTGCCAGCTATCTAGACAGGGGGCTTAAAGCTTTCTTT. It codes for CASYLDRGLKAFF.

This sequence joins TRBV6-5 and TRBJ1-2, with 7 bases fitting TRBD1. CDR1 is MNHEY, CDR2 SVGAGI, per germline. This CDR3 region has 14 residues. Trimming cost V 10 bases and J 4 bases; bases outside gene matches: 12. As DNA, the CDR3 is TGTGCCACAAGGGGGGCAGGGGGTATCTATGGCTACACCTTC. This sequence encodes CATRGAGGIYGYTF.

The rearrangement links TRBV14 to TRBJ2-2; 9 bases agree with TRBD1. CDR1 is SGHDN, CDR2 FVKESK, per germline. The CDR3 runs to 18 residues. Trimming cost V 4 bases and J 6 bases; bases outside gene matches: 15. The CDR3 loop reads CASSPNLDRGRLAGELFF. In DNA form, the CDR3 reads TGTGCCAGCAGCCCTAACCTCGACAGGGGGAGACTAGCCGGGGAGCTGTTTTTT.

As DNA, the CDR3 is TGTGCCAGCTCACCGGAGGGACTAGCGGTCGGGGCCAACGTCCTGACTTTC. It translates to CASSPEGLAVGANVLTF. The chain is built from TRBV18 and TRBJ2-6, with 11 bases fitting TRBD2. This CDR3 has 17 amino acids. The junction had 5 bases not matched to a gene; V was cut back by 3 bases and J by 4 bases. The germline CDR1 and CDR2 sequences are KGHSH and LQKENI. The variable domain in full, completed from reference TRBV18 and TRBJ2-6, reads NAGVMQNPRHLVRRRGQEARLRCSPMKGHSHVYWYRQLPEEGLKFMVYLQKENIIDESGMPKERFSAEFPKEGPSILRIQQVVRGDSAAYFCASSPEGLAVGANVLTFGAGSRLTVL.